This T cell receptor beta chain derives from a study of cytomegalovirus exposure and HLA in healthy donors. Study overall: Most genotyped donors, 65% to 90% of more than 300, had Caucasian-associated genetic ancestry. Study-wide results and caveats: The authors judged a highly shared variant cluster likely a sequencing artifact. An assumption of roughly uniform sequencing depth across donors underlay the presence/absence analyses. Later analysis reportedly placed an Asian-associated ancestry cluster below the roughly 680-donor mean in N-insertions.

PCR used 60 Vbeta primers and 13 Jbeta primers. Libraries were prepared by immunoSEQ multiplex PCR; TCRdb keeps only in-frame clonotypes and omits some of them. Of about 180,000 clones listed, less than 80% are singletons. Concerning this clone: The antigen is undetermined.

Germline assignment: CDR1 SGHAT and CDR2 FQNNGV. This CDR3 comprises 12 residues. The chain is built from TRBV11-2 and TRBJ1-1; a weak D match, TRBD1 (6 bases). The clonotype originates from a woman between 40 and 55 years old in good health and CMV-seronegative. Sequencing input: PBMCs. The CDR3 region is CAEQGLNTEAFF. The CDR3 bases are TGTGCAGAACAGGGATTGAACACTGAAGCTTTCTTT.